The 31 T cell receptor beta chains given below trace back to one sample, sequenced in a study of T-cell memory formation after mild COVID-19 (dated by TCRdb to about 2021). The library relied on 5' RACE. The sequencer was an Illumina NovaSeq 6000. Clones were called with MiXCR by TCRdb after fastp trimmed the public reads at Q25, and only in-frame beta chains were retained. Rows with one shared CDR3 protein collapse into an entry with the most common genes and DNA. The sample yields hundreds of thousands of distinct CDR3 sequences; about 20% were counted once. The top ten constitute approximately 8.4% of the sample. Sequenced: PBMCs or a T cell subset sorted from them (not recorded which). All receptors come from an adult woman who had mild COVID-19 (a few samples of this study predate the infection). The sample titles of this study are shuffled in the database, so cell type and time point are left out; the donor was told from shared clones.

Only a few counts were recorded for this clonotype. J is TRBJ1-5 and V is TRBV7-9, with D maybe TRBD1 (5 bases). V was clipped by 4 bases and J by 9 bases, with 16 bases between them. CDR3 length: 14 amino acids. Germline assignment: CDR1 SEHNR and CDR2 FQNEAQ (reference sequence). CDR3 amino acids: CASSSPGGDRPQHF. The CDR3 DNA reads as TGTGCCAGCAGCTCCCCGGGGGGTGATCGGCCCCAGCATTTT.

This clonotype was detected only a few times. CDR3 sequence: CASSPGTSGGGEQYF. The CDR3 DNA reads as TGTGCCAGCAGCCCTGGGACTAGCGGGGGGGGCGAGCAGTACTTC. The genes are TRBV11-2 and TRBJ2-7; 16 bases map to TRBD2. This CDR3 comprises 15 residues. The J segment lost 6 bases and the V segment lost 5 bases, leaving 4 bases of the junction unmatched. Germline-derived CDR1 and CDR2 are SGHAT and FQNNGV.

The chain is built from TRBV9 and TRBJ2-3; 14 bases map to TRBD2. CDR3 length: 20 residues. Germline V gene sequence: CDR1 SGDLS, CDR2 YYNGEE. Trimming cost V 4 bases and J 6 bases; bases outside gene matches: 19. CDR3 sequence: CASSSVRTTGGLAGVDTQYF. CDR3 coding DNA: TGTGCCAGCAGCTCGGTGAGGACCACCGGGGGACTAGCGGGGGTGGATACGCAGTATTTT.

The V call is TRBV4-1, the J call TRBJ2-1; 9 nucleotides line up with TRBD2. Germline-derived CDR1 and CDR2 are MGHRA and YSYEKL. V dropped 0 bases and J dropped 4; count of bases not matched to a gene: 1. This CDR3 contains 15 residues. CDR3 in DNA: TGCGCCAGCAGCCAAGAACTAGCGGGTTACAATGAGCAGTTCTTC. Translation gives CASSQELAGYNEQFF.

The chain is built from TRBV5-1 and TRBJ2-1; 7 bases fit TRBD2. V lost 4 bases and J lost 8; bases outside the gene matches: 3. There are 12 residues in the CDR3. Germline CDR1 SGHRS, CDR2 YFSETQ. CDR3 protein: CASSRGVDEQFF. CDR3 DNA sequence: TGCGCCAGCAGCCGGGGGGTGGATGAGCAGTTCTTC.

V and J are TRBV9 and TRBJ2-5; no firm D call. Germline V gene lookup returns CDR1 SGDLS and CDR2 YYNGEE. The germline V and J ends were trimmed by 0 bases and 4 bases, with 10 bases remaining between them. The CDR3 length is 14 residues. The CDR3 DNA is TGTGCCAGCAGCGTAGGTGGGAAGGGAGAGACCCAGTACTTC. It is translated as CASSVGGKGETQYF.

The genes are TRBV19 and TRBJ1-2; TRBD1 aligns across 7 bases. The germline CDR1 and CDR2 sequences are LNHDA and SQIVND (reference sequence). V shed 4 bases and J 8 bases; nucleotides not matched to a gene: 4. This CDR3 spans 12 amino acids. The CDR3 here is CASSRTGSGYTF. CDR3 DNA sequence: TGTGCCAGTAGTAGGACAGGTTCCGGCTACACCTTC.

The rearrangement uses TRBV9 and TRBJ2-1, with 7 nucleotides matching TRBD2. The CDR3 length is 17 residues. Trimming took 4 bases from V and 5 from J; bases not matched to a gene: 15. Per the germline V gene, CDR1 is SGDLS and CDR2 is YYNGEE. The CDR3 nucleotides read TGTGCCAGCAGCCCCTGGGACTACGGGAGGTCTAACAATGAGCAGTTCTTC. Amino acid sequence: CASSPWDYGRSNNEQFF.

The J gene is TRBJ2-7, the V gene TRBV6-6; 10 positions agree with TRBD1. CDR3 length: 16 amino acids. Germline V gene lookup returns CDR1 MNHNY and CDR2 SVGAGI (reference sequence). The V segment lost 0 bases and the J segment 7 bases; nucleotides outside the gene matches: 9. The CDR3 sequence is CASSYSGTGAMVEQYF. The CDR3 DNA reads as TGTGCCAGCAGTTACTCGGGGACAGGGGCGATGGTGGAGCAGTACTTC.

The chain employs TRBV20-1 and TRBJ2-2, with TRBD2 matching over 14 bases. The V segment lost 6 bases and the J segment 0 bases; nucleotides outside the gene matches: 6. CDR1 and CDR2 from the germline V gene are DFQATT and SNEGSKA (reference sequence). CDR3 size: 17 residues. The CDR3 here is CSAKPGLAGANTGELFF. CDR3 nucleotide sequence: TGCAGTGCAAAACCGGGACTAGCGGGAGCGAACACCGGGGAGCTGTTTTTT.

V is TRBV5-1 and J is TRBJ2-7; D uncertain. CDR1 and CDR2 from the germline V gene are SGHRS and YFSETQ. V was trimmed by 0 bases and J by 0 bases, leaving 4 bases between them. This CDR3 region has 13 residues. CDR3 sequence: CASSLARSYEQYF. The CDR3 region has the DNA TGCGCCAGCAGCTTGGCGCGCTCCTACGAGCAGTACTTC. Full variable domain (rest looked up from reference TRBV5-1 and TRBJ2-7): KAGVTQTPRYLIKTRGQQVTLSCSPISGHRSVSWYQQTPGQGLQFLFEYFSETQRNKGNFPGRFSGRQFSNSRSEMNVSTLELGDSALYLCASSLARSYEQYFGPGTRLTVT.

The rearrangement uses TRBV20-1 and TRBJ2-1; D unclear. CDR1 DFQATT and CDR2 SNEGSKA come from the germline V gene (reference sequence). The CDR3 has 11 amino acids. Trimming took off 3 bases at V and 10 bases at J, with 10 bases between the two ends. CDR3 residues: CSARVEWEQFF. Here the CDR3 DNA reads TGCAGTGCTAGGGTAGAATGGGAGCAGTTCTTC.

This chain connects TRBV12-3 or TRBV12-4 to TRBJ2-1; 11 bases fit TRBD1. V gave up 7 bases and J gave up 9 bases; unmatched junction bases: 11. The CDR3 has 15 residues. The CDR3 coding sequence is TGTGCCAGCAACCCAGACGGGACAGGGGGAGTTGAGCAGTTCTTC. Protein product: CASNPDGTGGVEQFF.

The chain employs TRBV29-1 and TRBJ2-1; D not resolved. Trimming removed 6 bases from V and 6 bases from J, with 6 bases in between. The germline V gene has CDR1 SQVTM and CDR2 ANQGSEA. This CDR3 has 10 residues. The DNA for the CDR3 is TGCAGCGTCCTCGGCAATGAGCAGTTCTTC. It encodes CSVLGNEQFF.

This clonotype was counted at least ten times. This rearrangement joins TRBV6-5 to TRBJ2-3, with 7 bases identical to TRBD2. With V trimmed by 2 bases and J by 4 bases, 3 bases remained unmatched. Germline V gene lookup returns CDR1 MNHEY and CDR2 SVGAGI. CDR3 length equals 14 residues. DNA for the CDR3: TGTGCCAGCAGTTACGCGGGAGCTGCAGATACGCAGTATTTT. Translation gives CASSYAGAADTQYF.

This clonotype showed up just a few times. The V gene is TRBV27, the J gene TRBJ2-7, with TRBD2 matching 11 bases. The CDR3 consists of 14 residues. The J segment lost 7 bases and the V segment lost 8 bases, leaving 10 bases of the junction unmatched. Germline V gene sequence: CDR1 MNHEY, CDR2 SMNVEV (reference sequence). The CDR3 region has the DNA TGTGCCAGCGGACTACTAGCGGGAGAGGGGGAGCAGTACTTC. Translating it yields CASGLLAGEGEQYF.

V is TRBV6-1 and J is TRBJ2-7; 7 bases match TRBD1. The CDR3 totals 15 residues. The V segment lost 7 bases and the J segment 0 bases; nucleotides outside the gene matches: 9. CDR1 and CDR2 (germline): MNHNS, SASEGT. CDR3 protein: CASKPRTGSSYEQYF. The CDR3 nucleotides are TGTGCCAGCAAACCACGGACAGGTAGCTCCTACGAGCAGTACTTC.

Many counts were recorded for this clonotype. This chain links TRBV7-2 with TRBJ2-4; D is uncertain. The germline V and J ends were trimmed by 1 base and 0 bases, with 7 bases remaining between them. Germline V gene lookup returns CDR1 SGHTA and CDR2 FQGNSA. The CDR3 has 15 residues. CDR3 in DNA: TGTGCCAGCAGCTTAGTCGGCCAAGCCAAAAACATTCAGTACTTC. Protein: CASSLVGQAKNIQYF.

This rearrangement joins TRBV11-3 to TRBJ1-1; the match to TRBD1 covers 9 bases. The CDR3 has 14 residues. The V segment lost 3 bases and the J segment 11 bases; nucleotides outside the gene matches: 10. Looked up from germline, CDR1 is SGHNT and CDR2 is YENEEA. The CDR3 loop reads CASSFSGTGRNAFF. The CDR3 coding sequence is TGTGCCAGCAGCTTCTCCGGGACAGGGCGTAATGCTTTCTTT.

This clonotype was observed a few times. The chain has TRBV5-6 and TRBJ2-5; perhaps TRBD1 as D (5 bases). This CDR3 contains 15 residues. Trimming took off 0 bases at V and 4 bases at J, with 13 bases between the two ends. Per germline, CDR1 SGHDT and CDR2 YYEEEE. The CDR3 region is CASSLGLIGAETQYF. DNA for the CDR3: TGTGCCAGCAGCTTGGGACTGATAGGGGCAGAGACCCAGTACTTC.

Remarks on this clonotype: One end of the junction fails to match germline, which may point to a read error. The J gene is TRBJ2-2, the V gene TRBV4-3, with unresolved D. The CDR3 totals 14 residues. CDR1 and CDR2 from the germline V gene are LGHNA and YSLEER. CDR3 residues: CASKRGMNPGELFF. In nucleotides, the CDR3 is TGCGCCAGCAAGCGAGGAATGAACCCCGGGGAGCTGTTTTTT.

This chain uses TRBV5-1 with TRBJ2-7, with TRBD1 identical over 9 bases. Trimming removed 3 bases from V and 6 bases from J; junction bases left unmatched: 10. CDR3 length: 15 amino acids. Germline V gene lookup returns CDR1 SGHRS and CDR2 YFSETQ. CDR3 bases: TGCGCCAGCAGCTCGTCACCGGGACAGGGATCCGAGCAGTACTTC. It yields the protein CASSSSPGQGSEQYF.

This clonotype was detected ten times or more. V is TRBV27 and J is TRBJ2-3; no firm D call. V shed 2 bases and J shed 5 bases, with 8 bases lying between them. The CDR3 runs to 13 residues. Germline lookup yields CDR1 MNHEY and CDR2 SMNVEV (reference sequence). The CDR3 spells CASSLGVGDTQYF. In DNA, the CDR3 is TGTGCCAGCAGTTTAGGGGTTGGAGATACGCAGTATTTT.

The J gene is TRBJ2-1, the V gene TRBV20-1, with D maybe TRBD2 (6 bases). In germline, CDR1 is DFQATT, CDR2 SNEGSKA (reference sequence). The V gene lost 0 bases and the J gene lost 5 bases, with 20 bases spanning the gap. This CDR3 contains 17 residues. The DNA for the CDR3 is TGCAGTGCTAGAGATTTGTGGGGGGATGGCGGAAACAATGAGCAGTTCTTC. It yields the protein CSARDLWGDGGNNEQFF.

The V call is TRBV6-5, the J call TRBJ1-2; 7 nucleotides match TRBD1. Trimming took 5 bases from V and 2 from J; bases not matched to a gene: 5. Germline CDR1 reads MNHEY; CDR2 reads SVGAGI. CDR3 length: 14 amino acids. The CDR3 protein is CASSPTGINYGYTF. CDR3 sequence (DNA): TGTGCCAGCAGTCCGACAGGGATAAACTATGGCTACACCTTC.

This clonotype was seen at least ten times. The CDR3 DNA sequence: TGTGCCAGCAGTTACGGCGGGAGAGAGACCCAGTACTTC. Its protein product is CASSYGGRETQYF. This chain connects TRBV6-6 to TRBJ2-5, with 7 bases aligning to TRBD2. Germline CDR1 and CDR2: MNHNY and SVGAGI (reference sequence). With 2 bases clipped from V and 4 bases from J, the junction kept 1 base outside the gene matches. The CDR3 has 13 amino acids.

V usage is TRBV6-5 and J usage is TRBJ1-2; 8 nucleotides agree with TRBD1. This CDR3 has 14 amino acids. The germline CDR1 and CDR2 sequences are MNHEY and SVGAGI. Unmatched junction bases numbered 11, after V lost 6 bases and J lost 8 bases. The CDR3 sequence: CASSPRQGWRGYTF. The CDR3 coding sequence is TGTGCCAGCAGCCCCCGACAGGGGTGGAGGGGCTACACCTTC.

This clonotype was observed a handful of times. This chain links TRBV6-2 or TRBV6-3 with TRBJ2-1, with D tentatively TRBD1 (5 bases). The CDR3 runs 15 residues. V lost 7 bases and J 4 bases, leaving 17 bases between the germline ends. CDR1 and CDR2 (germline): MNHEY, SVGEGT. CDR3 sequence: CASTPRAWRYNEQFF. The DNA of the CDR3 is TGTGCCAGCACCCCCAGGGCGTGGAGATACAATGAGCAGTTCTTC.

This sequence joins TRBV5-1 and TRBJ2-1; the match to TRBD1 covers 9 bases. This CDR3 is built from 15 residues. J lost 8 bases, V lost 0 bases, and 6 bases had no gene match. Germline V gene sequence: CDR1 SGHRS, CDR2 YFSETQ. The CDR3 protein is CASSLDGTGTDEQFF. In DNA, the CDR3 is TGCGCCAGCAGCTTGGACGGGACAGGGACAGATGAGCAGTTCTTC.

V is TRBV3-1 and J is TRBJ2-1, with 10 bases aligning to TRBD2. This CDR3 contains 15 residues. The germline V gene has CDR1 LGHDT and CDR2 YNNKEL (reference sequence). Losses at the gene ends were 4 bases for V and 5 bases for J; bases not matched to a gene: 5. CDR3: CASSPTGTSDNEQFF. CDR3 DNA: TGTGCCAGCAGCCCAACCGGGACTAGCGACAATGAGCAGTTCTTC.

The rearrangement links TRBV5-1 to TRBJ2-7; D ambiguous. The CDR3 extends over 13 amino acids. V lost 0 bases and J 0 bases, leaving 4 bases between the germline ends. From germline, CDR1 is SGHRS and CDR2 YFSETQ. CDR3 in amino acids: CASSLVDSYEQYF. CDR3 nucleotides: TGCGCCAGCAGCTTGGTCGACTCCTACGAGCAGTACTTC. The full variable domain, completed using reference TRBV5-1 and TRBJ2-7, is KAGVTQTPRYLIKTRGQQVTLSCSPISGHRSVSWYQQTPGQGLQFLFEYFSETQRNKGNFPGRFSGRQFSNSRSEMNVSTLELGDSALYLCASSLVDSYEQYFGPGTRLTVT.